This T cell receptor (beta chain) was obtained from a study of T-cell reconstitution after alpha-beta-depleted transplantation in children. A library of TCRbeta sequences, prepared with unique molecular identifiers, was generated. One entry per CDR3 protein, called by TCRdb with MiXCR from the PCR reads. The sample lists roughly 420,000 distinct CDR3 sequences; around 16% were seen once. This TCR came from a boy under three years old who had a stem cell transplant for Wiskott-Aldrich syndrome, so the T cells may come from the graft donor. Sequenced here: PBMCs, mostly from graft donor cells, sampled 360 days after TCRalphabeta/CD19-depleted stem cell transplant.

This CDR3 is CASSAQSGRTYEQYF. CDR3 sequence (DNA): TGTGCCAGCAGCGCCCAGAGCGGGAGGACCTACGAGCAGTACTTC. This chain joins TRBV9 and TRBJ2-7; 9 bases fit TRBD2. The germline V gene has CDR1 SGDLS and CDR2 YYNGEE. After removal of 3 bases from V and 2 bases from J, the junction contained 6 bases not matched to a gene. This CDR3 contains 15 residues. Combining the CDR3 with reference TRBV9 and TRBJ2-7 gives the whole variable domain DSGVTQTPKHLITATGQRVTLRCSPRSGDLSVYWYQQSLDQGLQFLIQYYNGEERAKGNILERFSAQQFPDLHSELNLSSLELGDSALYFCASSAQSGRTYEQYFGPGTRLTVT.